This T cell receptor (beta chain) was identified in a study of human T cells and chemical hapten exposure. As for the study in general: Patch tests applied 0.01% DPC to the upper back and were scored after 6 days.

Only a few counts were recorded for this clonotype. The time point was: patch test 3, about 24 weeks after DPC sensitization. The treatment is: therapeutic diphenylcyclopropenone sensitization with weekly scalp DPC. TCRdb redid the calling of the RACE reads with MiXCR, one entry per CDR3 protein. The sample holds fewer than 200,000 distinct CDR3 sequences, 25% to 35% seen once. Germline CDR1 reads MGHRA; CDR2 reads YSYEKL. With 5 bases clipped from V and 1 base from J, the junction kept 2 bases outside the gene matches. This CDR3 is built from 13 residues. The clonotype comes from a woman younger than 35 with alopecia areata. Some clones in this sample may be carry-over from other donors' samples. V is TRBV4-1 and J is TRBJ2-7; 7 bases line up with TRBD1. The material was whole blood, obtained in connection with sensitization to the hapten diphenylcyclopropenone (DPC). CDR3 amino acids: CASSRGQSYEQYF. The CDR3 region has the DNA TGCGCCAGCAGCAGGGGACAGTCCTACGAGCAGTACTTC.